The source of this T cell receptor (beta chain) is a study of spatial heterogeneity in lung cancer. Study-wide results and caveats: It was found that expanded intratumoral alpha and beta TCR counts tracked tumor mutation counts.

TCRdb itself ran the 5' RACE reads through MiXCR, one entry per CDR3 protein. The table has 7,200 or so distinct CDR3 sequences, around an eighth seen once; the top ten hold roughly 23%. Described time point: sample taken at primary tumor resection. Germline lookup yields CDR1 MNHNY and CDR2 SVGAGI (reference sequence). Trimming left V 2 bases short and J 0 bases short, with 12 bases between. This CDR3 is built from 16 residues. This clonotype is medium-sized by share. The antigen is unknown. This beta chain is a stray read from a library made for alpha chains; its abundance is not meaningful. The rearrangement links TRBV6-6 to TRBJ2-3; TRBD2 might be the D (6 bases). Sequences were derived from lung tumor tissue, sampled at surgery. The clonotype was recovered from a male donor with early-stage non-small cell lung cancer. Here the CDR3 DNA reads TGTGCCAGCAGTTACCAAAGCGGGTCTAGCACAGATACGCAGTATTTT. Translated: CASSYQSGSSTDTQYF.